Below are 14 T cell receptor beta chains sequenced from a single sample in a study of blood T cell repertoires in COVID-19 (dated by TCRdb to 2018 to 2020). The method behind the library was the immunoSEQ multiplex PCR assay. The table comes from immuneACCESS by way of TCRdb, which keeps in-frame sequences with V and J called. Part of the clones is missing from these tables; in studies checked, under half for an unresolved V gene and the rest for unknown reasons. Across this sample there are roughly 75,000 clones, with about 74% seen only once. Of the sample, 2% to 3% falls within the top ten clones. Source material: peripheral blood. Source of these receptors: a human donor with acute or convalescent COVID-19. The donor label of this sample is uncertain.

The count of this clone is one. The CDR3 DNA is TGTGCCAGCAGCACACTGACAGGGTTTTCTTTTGAGCAGTTCTTC. It codes for CASSTLTGFSFEQFF. The chain carries TRBV5-4 and TRBJ2-1; TRBD1 matches 7 bases. V shed 4 bases and J 9 bases; nucleotides not matched to a gene: 13. The CDR3 contains 15 residues. The germline gives CDR1 SGHNT, CDR2 YYREEE (reference sequence). Together with reference TRBV5-4 and TRBJ2-1, the CDR3 gives the full variable domain: ETGVTQSPTHLIKTRGQQVTLRCSSQSGHNTVSWYQQALGQGPQFIFQYYREEENGRGNFPPRFSGLQFPNYSSELNVNALELDDSALYLCASSTLTGFSFEQFFGPGTRLTVL.

The CDR3 nucleotides read TGCGCCAGCAGAACCGGGACAGGGGGCCATAGAGGGGAGCTGTTTTTT. Its translation: CASRTGTGGHRGELFF. The V call is TRBV10-1, the J call TRBJ2-2; 12 positions match TRBD1. The CDR3 contains 16 residues. Germline CDR1 WNHNN, CDR2 SYGVQD (reference sequence). With 6 bases clipped from V and 8 bases from J, the junction kept 10 bases outside the gene matches.

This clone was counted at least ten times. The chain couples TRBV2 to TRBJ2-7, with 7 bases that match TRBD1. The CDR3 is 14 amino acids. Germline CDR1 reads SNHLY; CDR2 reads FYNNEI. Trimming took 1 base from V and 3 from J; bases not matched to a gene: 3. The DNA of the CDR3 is TGTGCCAGCAGTGAAGGCCGGACAGGCTACGAGCAGTACTTC. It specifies CASSEGRTGYEQYF.

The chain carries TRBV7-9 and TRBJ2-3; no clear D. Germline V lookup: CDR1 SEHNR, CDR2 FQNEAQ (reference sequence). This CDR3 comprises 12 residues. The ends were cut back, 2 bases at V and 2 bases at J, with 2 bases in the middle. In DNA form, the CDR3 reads TGTGCCAGCAGCTTACTCACAGATACGCAGTATTTT. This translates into CASSLLTDTQYF.

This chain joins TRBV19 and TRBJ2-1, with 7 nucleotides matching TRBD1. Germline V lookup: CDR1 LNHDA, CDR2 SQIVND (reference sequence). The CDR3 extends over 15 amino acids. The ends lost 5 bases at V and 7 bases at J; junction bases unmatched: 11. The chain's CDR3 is CASSPPTGFVNEQFF. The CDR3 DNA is TGTGCCAGTAGTCCTCCGACAGGGTTCGTGAATGAGCAGTTCTTC.

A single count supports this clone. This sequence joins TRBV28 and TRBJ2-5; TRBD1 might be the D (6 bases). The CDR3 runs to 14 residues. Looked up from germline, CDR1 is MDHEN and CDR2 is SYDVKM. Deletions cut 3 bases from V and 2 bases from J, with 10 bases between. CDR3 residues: CASSLSRGQETQYF. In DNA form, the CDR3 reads TGTGCCAGCAGTTTGTCCAGGGGACAAGAGACCCAGTACTTC. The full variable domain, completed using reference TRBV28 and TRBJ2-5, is DVKVTQSSRYLVKRTGEKVFLECVQDMDHENMFWYRQDPGLGLRLIYFSYDVKMKEKGDIPEGYSVSREKKERFSLILESASTNQTSMYLCASSLSRGQETQYFGPGTRLLVL.

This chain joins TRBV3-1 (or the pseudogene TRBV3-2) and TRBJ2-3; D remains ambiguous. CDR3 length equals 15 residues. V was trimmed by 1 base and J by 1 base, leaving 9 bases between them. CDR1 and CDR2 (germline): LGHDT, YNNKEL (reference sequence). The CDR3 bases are TGTGCCAGCAGCCAAGTGGGCTGGGGCACAGATACGCAGTATTTT. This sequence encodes CASSQVGWGTDTQYF.

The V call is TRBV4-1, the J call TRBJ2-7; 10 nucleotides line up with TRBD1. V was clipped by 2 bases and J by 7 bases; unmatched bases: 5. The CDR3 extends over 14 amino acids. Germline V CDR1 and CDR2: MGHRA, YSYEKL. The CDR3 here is CASSQRQGAGEQYV. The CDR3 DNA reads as TGCGCCAGCAGCCAACGACAGGGGGCGGGAGAGCAGTACGTC.

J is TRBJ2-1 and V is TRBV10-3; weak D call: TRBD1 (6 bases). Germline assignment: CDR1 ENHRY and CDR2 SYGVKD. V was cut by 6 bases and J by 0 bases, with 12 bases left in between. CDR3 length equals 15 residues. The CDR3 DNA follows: TGTGCCATCAGCCCTGACAGGAGCTCCTACAATGAGCAGTTCTTC. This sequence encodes CAISPDRSSYNEQFF.

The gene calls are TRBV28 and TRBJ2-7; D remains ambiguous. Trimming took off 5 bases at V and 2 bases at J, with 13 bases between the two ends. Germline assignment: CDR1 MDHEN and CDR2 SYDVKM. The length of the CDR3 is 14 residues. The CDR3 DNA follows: TGTGCCAGCAGTGACTCCTACCCACCCTACGAGCAGTACGTC. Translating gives CASSDSYPPYEQYV.

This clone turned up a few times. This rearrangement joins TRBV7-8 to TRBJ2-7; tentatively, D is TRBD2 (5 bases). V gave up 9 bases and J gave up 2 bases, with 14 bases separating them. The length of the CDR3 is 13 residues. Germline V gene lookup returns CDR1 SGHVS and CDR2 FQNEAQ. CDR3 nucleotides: TGTGCCAGTCGTCGAGGGAAAGCCTACGAGCAGTACTTC. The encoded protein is CASRRGKAYEQYF.

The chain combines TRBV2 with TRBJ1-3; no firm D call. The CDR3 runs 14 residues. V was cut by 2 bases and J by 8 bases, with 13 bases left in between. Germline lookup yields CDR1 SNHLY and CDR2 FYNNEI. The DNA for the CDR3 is TGTGCCAGCAGTGAAAGCGGAAGGTCGGACACCATATATTTT. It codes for CASSESGRSDTIYF.

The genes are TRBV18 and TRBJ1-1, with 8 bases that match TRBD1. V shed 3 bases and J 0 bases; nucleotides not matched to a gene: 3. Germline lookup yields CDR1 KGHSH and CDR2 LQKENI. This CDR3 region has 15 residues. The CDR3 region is CASSPRTGLNTEAFF. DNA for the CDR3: TGTGCCAGCTCACCGCGGACAGGGTTGAACACTGAAGCTTTCTTT.

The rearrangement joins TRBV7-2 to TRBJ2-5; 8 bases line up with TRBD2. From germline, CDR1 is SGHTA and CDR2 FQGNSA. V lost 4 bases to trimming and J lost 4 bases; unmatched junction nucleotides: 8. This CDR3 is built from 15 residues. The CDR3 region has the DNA TGTGCCAGCAGCTCTCCGGGACTAGGGAGAGAGACCCAGTACTTC. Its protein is CASSSPGLGRETQYF.